Listed below are T cell receptor beta chains from one sample, sequenced in a study of monozygotic twins with inflammatory bowel disease. From the 5' RACE reads, TCRdb lists one entry per CDR3 protein and no DNA. The repertoire table contains some 190,000 distinct CDR3 sequences. Sequenced input: blood. Receptors originate from a human donor with ulcerative colitis or Crohn's disease, or a healthy co-twin of an affected twin (not recorded which). The CDR3 runs from the conserved cysteine through the conserved F or W. A row's size may be missing; if present it is once, few, many or a size class.

>TRBV5-8|.|TRBJ1-2
CASSLTGFYGYTF
>TRBV7-2|.|TRBJ1-1
CASSFTGGPTEAFF
>TRBV6-1|.|TRBJ2-1
CASKREGLLFF
>TRBV12-3/TRBV12-4|.|TRBJ1-5
CASSLQGFSNQPQHF
>TRBV10-3|.|TRBJ1-1
CAISESPTGGHTEAFF
>TRBV4-2|.|TRBJ2-3
CASSQTSGLSTDTQYF
>TRBV11-2|.|TRBJ1-5
CASSFGGTGDQPQHF
>TRBV7-9|.|TRBJ2-5
CASSLGGAGYQETQYF
>TRBV3-1|.|TRBJ2-2
CASSHNPLNTGELFF
>TRBV5-6|medium-sized|TRBJ1-5
CASSSEGAQPQHF
>TRBV7-2|.|TRBJ2-4
CASSLWGGAQGNIQYF
>TRBV7-9|.|TRBJ1-1
CASSLWGTDTEAFF
>TRBV2|.|TRBJ2-5
CASSETSGEETQYF
>TRBV18|.|TRBJ2-7
CASSAGEVAEQYF
>TRBV20-1|.|TRBJ2-2
CSARVDTGELFF
>TRBV5-6|.|TRBJ1-1
CASSLDIRNTEAFF
>TRBV20-1|.|TRBJ2-4
CSAHRDRGNMQYF
>TRBV5-6|.|TRBJ2-7
CASSPPGTSGSYEQYF
>TRBV11-2|.|TRBJ2-7
CASSAGQGVSYEQYF
>TRBV5-1|.|TRBJ2-7
CASSPDPSWNEQYF
>TRBV11-2|.|TRBJ1-1
CASSLDMGAEAFF
>TRBV27|.|TRBJ2-7
CASSLSLGPAYEQYF
>TRBV4-2|.|TRBJ2-1
CASSQDESGGAYNEQFF
>TRBV7-2|.|TRBJ1-5
CASSPASDRGNQPQHF
>TRBV20-1|.|TRBJ2-4
CSALSGGGAKNIQYF
>TRBV6-2/TRBV6-3|.|TRBJ2-1
CASSSASALGDEQFF
>TRBV20-1|.|TRBJ2-3
CSARMSADTQYF
>TRBV20-1|.|TRBJ2-1
CSARVGGDLGEQFF
>TRBV7-8|.|TRBJ2-1
CASGGGREGTYEQFF
>TRBV5-1|.|TRBJ1-1
CASSLPSGTKSTEAFF
>TRBV6-1|.|TRBJ2-7
CASSSRGGRAAEQYF
>TRBV10-3|medium-sized|TRBJ1-5
CAISVGTGGYWAQHF
>TRBV4-1|.|TRBJ2-7
CASSQDPSGRKNEQYF